This T cell receptor beta chain was captured by sequencing in a study of cytomegalovirus exposure and HLA in healthy donors. Study-level findings and limits: Only CMV serostatus was available as immune exposure information. Data from an earlier analysis indicated that most TCR beta V segments were productive either about 87% or about 30% of the time. Accurate predictions that matched the HLA-A and HLA-B alleles of most subjects were reportedly made from TCR beta sequences. When the data were analyzed later, several of the most significant clusters appeared to be linked to common viral pathogens.

A note on this clone: Antigen specificity is unknown.

V trimming: 6 bases; J trimming: 6 bases; junction bases outside the gene matches: 5. CDR1 and CDR2 from the germline V gene are MDHEN and SYDVKM. CDR3 length: 13 residues. Amplification used 60 Vbeta primers and 13 Jbeta primers. Generated by immunoSEQ multiplex PCR, the TCRdb table keeps only in-frame clones and is missing some. The sample contains 240,000 or so clones, about 81% of which appear only once. The sample consisted of PBMCs. This sequence was found in a woman aged 55-69 years in good health and CMV-seropositive. The chain couples TRBV28 to TRBJ2-7, with TRBD1 matching 10 bases. Written as DNA, the CDR3 is TGTGCCAGCAGGGGGACAGGGGTAAGCGAGCAGTACTTC. It encodes CASRGTGVSEQYF.